One sample yielded the 23 T cell receptor beta chains listed below, sequenced in a study of blood T cell repertoires in COVID-19 (dated by TCRdb to about 2020). Library construction relied on the immunoSEQ multiplex PCR assay. TCRdb's version of the immuneACCESS table is confined to in-frame rearrangements and falls short of the full clone set. An unresolved V gene accounts for under half of the shortfall where checked; the remainder is of unknown origin. In this sample the table shows about 190,000 clones, over 75% of which occur a single time. Around 12% of the sample belongs to the ten largest clones. The sequencing input was peripheral blood. Source of these receptors: a woman between 45 and 60 years old with acute or convalescent COVID-19.

The chain recombines TRBV7-2 with TRBJ1-1; D is undetermined. The CDR3 is 13 residues long. Trimming took 2 bases from V and 5 from J, leaving 9 bases between them. The V gene's germline CDR1 is SGHTA and CDR2 FQGNSA. The CDR3 nucleotides read TGTGCCAGCAGCTTATGGCCCGAAACTGAAGCTTTCTTT. Its translation: CASSLWPETEAFF.

The rearrangement joins TRBV28 to TRBJ1-5; D is unclear. The CDR3 loop spans 15 amino acids. Germline V CDR1 and CDR2: MDHEN, SYDVKM. Trimming pared 1 base from V and 0 bases from J, leaving 7 bases between. This chain's CDR3 is CASSLSRYSNQPQHF. CDR3 sequence (DNA): TGTGCCAGCAGTTTATCCAGGTATAGCAATCAGCCCCAGCATTTT.

The chain links TRBV19 to TRBJ2-7; possible D gene TRBD1, 5 bases. The length of the CDR3 is 15 residues. V gave up 3 bases and J gave up 0 bases, with 12 bases separating them. Germline CDR1 LNHDA, CDR2 SQIVND (reference sequence). In DNA, the CDR3 is TGTGCCAGTAGTATCTACAGTGGGGCCTCCTACGAGCAGTACTTC. Encoded protein: CASSIYSGASYEQYF.

This CDR3 is CASSLRFRGHTEAFF. The CDR3 nucleotides read TGTGCCAGCAGCTTAAGGTTTCGGGGTCACACTGAAGCTTTCTTT. V gene TRBV7-2 combines with J gene TRBJ1-1; D gene uncertain. CDR1 SGHTA and CDR2 FQGNSA come from the germline V gene. The CDR3 extends over 15 amino acids. Trimming pared 2 bases from V and 3 bases from J, leaving 13 bases between. Looking up the rest from reference TRBV7-2 and TRBJ1-1 gives the full variable domain: GAGVSQSPSNKVTEKGKDVELRCDPISGHTALYWYRQSLGQGLEFLIYFQGNSAPDKSGLPSDRFSAERTGGSVSTLTIQRTQQEDSAVYLCASSLRFRGHTEAFFGQGTRLTVV.

This clone showed up just a few times. The CDR3 loop reads CASSLESSWFVRETQYF. DNA for the CDR3: TGTGCCAGCAGTTTAGAGTCTAGCTGGTTCGTCAGGGAGACCCAGTACTTC. J is TRBJ2-5 and V is TRBV27; D is possibly TRBD2 (5 bases). The germline gives CDR1 MNHEY, CDR2 SMNVEV (reference sequence). The V end lost 2 bases, the J end lost 5 bases, and 21 bases lay between the germline ends. This CDR3 has 17 residues.

This clone has only a few counts. This chain joins TRBV27 and TRBJ1-2; 10 bases agree with TRBD1. This CDR3 region has 13 residues. Trimming took 10 bases from V and 6 from J; bases not matched to a gene: 8. The germline gives CDR1 MNHEY, CDR2 SMNVEV (reference sequence). Here the CDR3 reads CATKVGTGDGYTF. DNA of the CDR3: TGTGCCACCAAGGTGGGGACAGGGGATGGCTACACCTTC.

The chain carries TRBV7-8 and TRBJ2-7, with D unresolved. The germline V gene has CDR1 SGHVS and CDR2 FQNEAQ. Trimming cost V 2 bases and J 0 bases, with 8 bases left between them. The CDR3 has 14 amino acids. The CDR3: CASSLIRSSYEQYF. As DNA, the CDR3 is TGTGCCAGCAGCTTAATCCGGAGCTCCTACGAGCAGTACTTC.

V usage is TRBV10-1 and J usage is TRBJ1-1; TRBD1 might be the D (5 bases). The germline V gene encodes CDR1 WNHNN and CDR2 SYGVQD (reference sequence). The V gene lost 5 bases and the J gene lost 1 base, with 11 bases spanning the gap. CDR3 length equals 14 residues. The CDR3 sequence: CASSLGAANTEAFF. CDR3 sequence (DNA): TGCGCCAGCAGTCTAGGGGCCGCGAACACTGAAGCTTTCTTT.

V and J are TRBV3-1 (or the pseudogene TRBV3-2) and TRBJ1-2, with 9 positions matching TRBD1. The CDR3 runs to 14 residues. V lost 8 bases and J lost 7; bases outside the gene matches: 11. The germline V gene encodes CDR1 LGHDT and CDR2 YNNKEL (reference sequence). The CDR3 nucleotides read TGTGCCAGCGGGCGGCGGGACAGGGCCTCTGGCTACACCTTC. The encoded protein is CASGRRDRASGYTF.

The count of this clone is one. The chain has TRBV10-3 and TRBJ1-1, with 12 bases aligning to TRBD1. V lost 6 bases to trimming and J lost 5 bases; unmatched junction nucleotides: 4. The CDR3 runs to 14 residues. The germline gives CDR1 ENHRY, CDR2 SYGVKD. CDR3 protein: CAIRGQGARTEAFF. The CDR3 coding sequence is TGTGCCATCAGGGGACAGGGGGCGAGAACTGAAGCTTTCTTT.

This clone was seen a single time. The V call is TRBV24-1, the J call TRBJ2-3; TRBD2 matches 16 bases. The CDR3 runs to 16 residues. Losses at the gene ends were 5 bases for V and 6 bases for J; bases not matched to a gene: 4. Germline CDR1 reads KGHDR; CDR2 reads SFDVKD. CDR3 bases: TGTGCCACCAGTGCGGGGGGACTAGCGGGAGGGGATACGCAGTATTTT. It specifies CATSAGGLAGGDTQYF.

V usage is TRBV11-2 and J usage is TRBJ2-3, with TRBD2 as a possible D gene (5 bases). Trimming cost V 1 base and J 2 bases, with 13 bases left between them. The CDR3 is 16 residues long. CDR1 is SGHAT and CDR2 is FQNNGV in the germline V gene. As DNA, the CDR3 is TGTGCCAGCAGCTTAGTCGGTGGGCGGGTCACAGATACGCAGTATTTT. This encodes CASSLVGGRVTDTQYF.

The chain links TRBV3-1 (or the pseudogene TRBV3-2) to TRBJ1-3; D possibly corresponds to TRBD1 (5 bases). Trimming cost V 4 bases and J 4 bases, with 20 bases left between them. The CDR3 has 17 residues. In germline, CDR1 is LGHDT, CDR2 YNNKEL (reference sequence). The CDR3 loop reads CASSLSSTRVSGNTIYF. The DNA of the CDR3 is TGTGCCAGCAGCCTCTCATCCACCAGGGTATCCGGAAACACCATATATTTT.

The V and J genes are TRBV24-1 and TRBJ1-4, with 7 bases matching TRBD1. The V segment lost 4 bases and the J segment 10 bases; nucleotides outside the gene matches: 11. CDR1 and CDR2 (germline): KGHDR, SFDVKD. This CDR3 spans 15 amino acids. DNA for the CDR3: TGTGCCACCAGTGACCGGGGGACAGAGGGTCGAAAACTGTTTTTT. Its translation is CATSDRGTEGRKLFF.

This chain links TRBV18 with TRBJ1-3, with D perhaps TRBD1 (6 bases). V lost 3 bases, J lost 6 bases, and 15 bases lay in between. The CDR3 extends over 15 amino acids. The germline CDR1 and CDR2 sequences are KGHSH and LQKENI. The CDR3 here is CASSPRAGAENTIYF. The CDR3 DNA reads TGTGCCAGCTCACCTAGGGCAGGGGCTGAAAACACCATATATTTT.

The rearrangement links TRBV6-6 to TRBJ2-2, with D perhaps TRBD1 (6 bases). The V end was cut by 0 bases, the J end by 5 bases, with 10 bases between. The CDR3 length is 15 residues. Per the germline V gene, CDR1 is MNHNY and CDR2 is SVGAGI (reference sequence). As DNA, the CDR3 is TGTGCCAGCAGTTACTCTCCCAGGGGAACCGGGGAGCTGTTTTTT. Translated, it gives CASSYSPRGTGELFF.

The CDR3 reads CASSFKEVYEQYF. The DNA for the CDR3 is TGTGCCAGCAGTTTCAAGGAGGTCTACGAGCAGTACTTC. The rearrangement joins TRBV28 to TRBJ2-7; a weak D match, TRBD2 (5 bases). This CDR3 comprises 13 residues. The V gene's germline CDR1 is MDHEN and CDR2 SYDVKM. The V gene lost 3 bases and the J gene lost 3 bases, with 9 bases spanning the gap.

CDR3 sequence: CASSPGLLNTGELFF. The CDR3, as DNA: TGTGCCAGCAGCCCGGGACTATTGAACACCGGGGAGCTGTTTTTT. The V gene is TRBV7-2, the J gene TRBJ2-2; 7 bases line up with TRBD2. CDR3 length: 15 residues. Germline CDR1 reads SGHTA; CDR2 reads FQGNSA. With 5 bases clipped from V and 1 base from J, the junction kept 4 bases outside the gene matches.

The rearrangement uses TRBV30 and TRBJ2-1; perhaps TRBD1 as D (5 bases). Germline V gene data show CDR1 as GTSNPN and CDR2 as SVGIG (reference sequence). Trimming took 0 bases from V and 9 from J, leaving 15 bases between them. The CDR3 loop spans 14 amino acids. The CDR3 spells CAWSVKGPSSEQFF. Written as DNA, the CDR3 is TGTGCCTGGAGTGTCAAGGGGCCTAGTAGTGAGCAGTTCTTC.

The chain uses TRBV28 and TRBJ1-3; 7 nucleotides agree with TRBD1. This CDR3 region has 12 residues. Per germline, CDR1 MDHEN and CDR2 SYDVKM. The CDR3 spells CTAGDSGNTIYF. CDR3 sequence (DNA): TGTACCGCCGGGGACAGTGGAAACACCATATATTTT.

On this clone: Sequence at one end of the junction differs from germline and may be a read error. J is TRBJ1-3 and V is TRBV18; 7 positions match TRBD1. Germline CDR1 and CDR2: KGHSH and LQKENI. The CDR3 is made up of 14 amino acids. CDR3 amino acids: CASSPTGTGDTIYF. The CDR3 DNA is TGTGCCAGCTCACCGACAGGGACTGGAGACACCATATATTTT. The whole variable domain, remainder taken from reference TRBV18 and TRBJ1-3, is NAGVMQNPRHLVRRRGQEARLRCSPMKGHSHVYWYRQLPEEGLKFMVYLQKENIIDESGMPKERFSAEFPKEGPSILRIQQVVRGDSAAYFCASSPTGTGDTIYFGEGSWLTVV.

This clone was observed a few times. V usage is TRBV28 and J usage is TRBJ1-5; the D gene is possibly TRBD1 (5 bases). Germline V gene sequence: CDR1 MDHEN, CDR2 SYDVKM. The CDR3 runs to 15 residues. The germline V and J ends were trimmed by 3 bases and 7 bases, with 16 bases remaining between them. CDR3 DNA: TGTGCCAGCAGTTTCGGACACGGATTTAGGCAGCCCCAGCATTTT. Protein: CASSFGHGFRQPQHF.

This clone occurred a few times. The chain recombines TRBV5-1 with TRBJ2-7; 8 nucleotides line up with TRBD2. The CDR3 has 15 amino acids. V shed 1 base and J 6 bases; nucleotides not matched to a gene: 9. Germline CDR1 and CDR2: SGHRS and YFSETQ. Written as DNA, the CDR3 is TGCGCCAGCAGCTTGTCCGGGGGGGTAGTCGGCGAGCAGTACTTC. It specifies CASSLSGGVVGEQYF.